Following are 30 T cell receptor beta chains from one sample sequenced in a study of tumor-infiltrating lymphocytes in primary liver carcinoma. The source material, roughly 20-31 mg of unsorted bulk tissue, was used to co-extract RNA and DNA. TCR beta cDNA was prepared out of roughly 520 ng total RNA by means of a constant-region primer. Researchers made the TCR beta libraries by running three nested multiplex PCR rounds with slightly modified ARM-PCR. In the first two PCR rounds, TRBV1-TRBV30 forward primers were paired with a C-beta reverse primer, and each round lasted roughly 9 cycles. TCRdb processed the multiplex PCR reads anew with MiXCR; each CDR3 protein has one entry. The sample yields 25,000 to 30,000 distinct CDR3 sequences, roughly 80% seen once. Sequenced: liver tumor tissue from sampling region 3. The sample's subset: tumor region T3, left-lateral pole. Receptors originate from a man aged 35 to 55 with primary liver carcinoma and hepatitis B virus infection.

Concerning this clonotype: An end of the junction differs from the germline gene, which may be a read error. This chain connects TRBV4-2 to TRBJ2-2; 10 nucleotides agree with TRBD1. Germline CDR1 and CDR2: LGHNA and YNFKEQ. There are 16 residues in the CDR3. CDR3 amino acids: CASGADPPGQGIELLF. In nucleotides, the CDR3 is TGTGCCAGCGGCGCTGATCCCCCGGGACAGGGGATAGAGCTACTTTTT.

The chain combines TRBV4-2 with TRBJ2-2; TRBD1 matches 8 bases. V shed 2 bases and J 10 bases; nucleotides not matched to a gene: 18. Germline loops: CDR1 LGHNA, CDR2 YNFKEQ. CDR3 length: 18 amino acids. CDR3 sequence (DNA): TGTGCCAGCAGCCAAATACTTCTGACAGGGGATTCCCCCGAGGAGCTGTTTTTT. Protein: CASSQILLTGDSPEELFF.

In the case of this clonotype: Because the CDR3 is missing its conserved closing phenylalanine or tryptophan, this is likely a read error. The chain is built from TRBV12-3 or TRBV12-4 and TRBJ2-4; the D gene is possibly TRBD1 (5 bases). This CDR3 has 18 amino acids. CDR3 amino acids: CASTLWGGADTAKNIQYL. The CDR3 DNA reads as TGTGCCAGCACTTTATGGGGTGGGGCGGACACAGCCAAAAACATTCAGTACTTG.

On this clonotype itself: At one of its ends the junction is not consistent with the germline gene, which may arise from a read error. In DNA form, the CDR3 reads TGTGTCAGCAGCTTGATATGGTACTTCTCCTACAATGAGCAGTTCTTC. This encodes CVSSLIWYFSYNEQFF. J is TRBJ2-1 and V is TRBV28; no clear D. The CDR3 spans 16 residues. In germline, CDR1 is MDHEN, CDR2 SYDVKM.

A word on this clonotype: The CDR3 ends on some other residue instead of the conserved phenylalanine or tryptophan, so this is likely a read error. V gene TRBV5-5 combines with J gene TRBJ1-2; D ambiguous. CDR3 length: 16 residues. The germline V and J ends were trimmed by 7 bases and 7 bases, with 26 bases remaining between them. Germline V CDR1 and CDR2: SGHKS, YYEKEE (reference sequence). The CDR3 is CASCLRPAIGIFGYTI. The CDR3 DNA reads TGTGCCAGCTGCCTTCGACCGGCTATTGGAATATTTGGCTACACCATC.

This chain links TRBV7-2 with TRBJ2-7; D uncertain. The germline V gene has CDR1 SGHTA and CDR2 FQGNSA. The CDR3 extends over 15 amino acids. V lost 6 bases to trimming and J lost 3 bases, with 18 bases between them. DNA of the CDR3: TGTGCCAGCAGAAACGGACCCAAACTGATCTACGAGCAGTACTTC. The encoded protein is CASRNGPKLIYEQYF. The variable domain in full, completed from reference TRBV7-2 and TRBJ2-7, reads GAGVSQSPSNKVTEKGKDVELRCDPISGHTALYWYRQSLGQGLEFLIYFQGNSAPDKSGLPSDRFSAERTGGSVSTLTIQRTQQEDSAVYLCASRNGPKLIYEQYFGPGTRLTVT.

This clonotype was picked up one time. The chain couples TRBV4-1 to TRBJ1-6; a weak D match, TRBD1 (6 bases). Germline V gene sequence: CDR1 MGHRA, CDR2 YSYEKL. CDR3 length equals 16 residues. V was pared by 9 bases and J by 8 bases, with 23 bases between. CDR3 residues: CASRHHLPGADSPLHF. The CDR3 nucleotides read TGCGCCAGTAGGCACCACCTACCGGGGGCGGATTCACCCCTCCACTTT.

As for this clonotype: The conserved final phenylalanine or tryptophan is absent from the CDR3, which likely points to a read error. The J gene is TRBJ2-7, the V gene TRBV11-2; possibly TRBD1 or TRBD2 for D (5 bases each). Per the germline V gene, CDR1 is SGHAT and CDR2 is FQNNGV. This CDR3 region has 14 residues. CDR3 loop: CGSSLDLGGWDQYI. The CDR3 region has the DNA TGTGGGAGCAGCTTAGATCTTGGTGGATGGGACCAGTACATC.

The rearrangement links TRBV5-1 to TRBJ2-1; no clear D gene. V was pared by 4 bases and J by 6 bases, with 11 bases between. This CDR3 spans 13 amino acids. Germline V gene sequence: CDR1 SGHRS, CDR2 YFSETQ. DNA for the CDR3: TGCGCCAGCAGCATGATGTCTTTCAATGAGCAGTTCTTC. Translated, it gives CASSMMSFNEQFF.

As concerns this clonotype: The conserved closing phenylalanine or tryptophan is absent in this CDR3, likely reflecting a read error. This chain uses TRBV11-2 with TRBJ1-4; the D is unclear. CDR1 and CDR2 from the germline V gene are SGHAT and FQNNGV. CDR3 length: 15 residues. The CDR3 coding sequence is TGTAACAGCAGCTTAGACGGGTTCGCTAATGAAAAACTGTTTCTT. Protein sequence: CNSSLDGFANEKLFL.

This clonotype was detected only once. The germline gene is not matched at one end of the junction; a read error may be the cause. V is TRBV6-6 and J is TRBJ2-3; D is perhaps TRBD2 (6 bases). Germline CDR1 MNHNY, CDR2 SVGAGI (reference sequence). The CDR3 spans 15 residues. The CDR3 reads CASSRGTYVPDTHYF. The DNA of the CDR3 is TGTGCAAGCAGCCGCGGGACTTACGTCCCAGATACGCATTATTTT.

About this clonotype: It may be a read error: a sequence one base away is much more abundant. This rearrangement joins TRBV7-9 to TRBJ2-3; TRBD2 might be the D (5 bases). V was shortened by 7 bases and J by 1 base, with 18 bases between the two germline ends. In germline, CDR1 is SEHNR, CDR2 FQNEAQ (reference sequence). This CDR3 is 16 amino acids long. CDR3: CASTLHLVGGTDTQYF. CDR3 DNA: TGTGCCAGCACCCTCCACTTAGTGGGAGGCACAGATACGCAGTATTTT.

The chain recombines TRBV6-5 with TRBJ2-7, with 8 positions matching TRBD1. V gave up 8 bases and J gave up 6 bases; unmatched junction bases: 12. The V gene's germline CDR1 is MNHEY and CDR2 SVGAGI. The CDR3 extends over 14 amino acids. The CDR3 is CASSSRTGYTEQYF. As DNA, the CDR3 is TGTGCCAGCTCCTCCAGGACAGGGTATACCGAGCAGTACTTC.

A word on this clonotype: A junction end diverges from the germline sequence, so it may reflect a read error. CDR3 sequence reads: CASNVLDRGLTGELVF. DNA for the CDR3: TGCGCCAGCAACGTTCTGGACAGGGGGTTAACCGGGGAACTGGTTTTT. The rearrangement links TRBV4-1 to TRBJ2-2; TRBD1 matches 10 bases. The germline gives CDR1 MGHRA, CDR2 YSYEKL. The CDR3 runs to 16 residues.

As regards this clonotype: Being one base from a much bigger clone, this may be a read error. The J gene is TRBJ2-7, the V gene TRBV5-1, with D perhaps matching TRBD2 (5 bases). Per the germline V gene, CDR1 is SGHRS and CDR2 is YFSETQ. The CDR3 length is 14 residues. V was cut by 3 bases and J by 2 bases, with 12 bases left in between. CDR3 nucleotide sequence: TGCGCCAGCAGCTCGTTTCGGGGTGCCTACGAGCAGTACTTC. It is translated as CASSSFRGAYEQYF.

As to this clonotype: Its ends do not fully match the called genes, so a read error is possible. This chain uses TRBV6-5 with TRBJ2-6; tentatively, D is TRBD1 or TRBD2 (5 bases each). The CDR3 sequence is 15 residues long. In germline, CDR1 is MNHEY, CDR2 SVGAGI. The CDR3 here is CASSSDLPGTNLLTF. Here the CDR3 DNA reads TGTGCCAGCAGTTCCGACCTTCCTGGGACCAACCTCCTGACTTTC.

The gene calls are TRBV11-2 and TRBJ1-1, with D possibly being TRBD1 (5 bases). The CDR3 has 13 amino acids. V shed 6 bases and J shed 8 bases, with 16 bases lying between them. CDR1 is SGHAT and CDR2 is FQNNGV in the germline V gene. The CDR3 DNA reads TGTGCCAGCAGGCGGGGGGGAACGACGGAAGCTTTCTTT. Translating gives CASRRGGTTEAFF.

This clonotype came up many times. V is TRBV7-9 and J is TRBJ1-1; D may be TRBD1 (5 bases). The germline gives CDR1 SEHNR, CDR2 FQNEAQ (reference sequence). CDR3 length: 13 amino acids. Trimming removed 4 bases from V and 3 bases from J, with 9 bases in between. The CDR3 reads CASSSQGDTEAFF. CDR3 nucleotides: TGTGCCAGCAGCTCGCAGGGTGACACTGAAGCTTTCTTT.

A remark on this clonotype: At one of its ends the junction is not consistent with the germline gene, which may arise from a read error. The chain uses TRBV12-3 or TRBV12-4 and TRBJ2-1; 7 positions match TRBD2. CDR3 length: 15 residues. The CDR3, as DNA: TGTGCGAGCATCTTAGCGGGCGCGTCCTACAATGAGGAGTTCTTC. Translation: CASILAGASYNEEFF.

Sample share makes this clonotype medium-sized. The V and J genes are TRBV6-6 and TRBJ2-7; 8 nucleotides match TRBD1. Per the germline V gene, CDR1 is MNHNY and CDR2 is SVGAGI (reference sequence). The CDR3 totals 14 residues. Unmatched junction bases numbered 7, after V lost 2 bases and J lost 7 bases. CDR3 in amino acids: CASSYGTGDREQYF. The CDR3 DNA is TGTGCCAGCAGTTACGGGACAGGTGATAGGGAGCAGTACTTC.

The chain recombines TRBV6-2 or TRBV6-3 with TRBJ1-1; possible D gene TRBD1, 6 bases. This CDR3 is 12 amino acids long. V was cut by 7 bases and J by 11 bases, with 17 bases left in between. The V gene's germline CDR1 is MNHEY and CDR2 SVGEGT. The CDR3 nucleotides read TGTGCCAGCACCGGGGGCAACCCCACGGCTTTCTTT. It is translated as CASTGGNPTAFF.

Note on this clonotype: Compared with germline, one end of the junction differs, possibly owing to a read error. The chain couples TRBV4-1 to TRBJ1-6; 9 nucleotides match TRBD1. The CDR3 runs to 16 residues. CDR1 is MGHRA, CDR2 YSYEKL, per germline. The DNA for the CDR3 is TGTGCCAGTAGCCACCACCTACAGGGGGCGGATTCACACCTCCACTTT. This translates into CASSHHLQGADSHLHF.

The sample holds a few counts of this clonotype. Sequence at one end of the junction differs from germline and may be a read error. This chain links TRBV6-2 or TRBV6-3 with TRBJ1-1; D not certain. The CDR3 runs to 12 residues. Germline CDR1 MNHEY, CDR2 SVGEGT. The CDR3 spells CASSYINTEALF. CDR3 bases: TGTGCCAGCAGTTACATTAACACTGAGGCTCTCTTT.

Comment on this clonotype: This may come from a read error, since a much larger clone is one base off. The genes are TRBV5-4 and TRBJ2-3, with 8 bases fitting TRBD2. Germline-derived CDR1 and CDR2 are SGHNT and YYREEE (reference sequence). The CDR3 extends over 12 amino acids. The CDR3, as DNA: TGTGCCAGCAAAAGCGGGGGAGATACGCAGAATTTT. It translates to CASKSGGDTQNF.

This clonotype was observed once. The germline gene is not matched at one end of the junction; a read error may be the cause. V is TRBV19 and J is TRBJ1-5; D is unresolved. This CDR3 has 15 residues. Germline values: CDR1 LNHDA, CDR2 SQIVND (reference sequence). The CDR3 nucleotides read TGTGTCAGTACCTTGAACCAGTATAGCAATCAGCCCCAACATTTT. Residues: CVSTLNQYSNQPQHF.

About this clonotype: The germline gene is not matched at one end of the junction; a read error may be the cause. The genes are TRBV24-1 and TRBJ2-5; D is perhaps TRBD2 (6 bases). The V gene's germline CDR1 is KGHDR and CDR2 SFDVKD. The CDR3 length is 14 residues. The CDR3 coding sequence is TGTGCCACCCGTGATATCAAGGGGAGGAAGACCAAGTACTTC. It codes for CATRDIKGRKTKYF.

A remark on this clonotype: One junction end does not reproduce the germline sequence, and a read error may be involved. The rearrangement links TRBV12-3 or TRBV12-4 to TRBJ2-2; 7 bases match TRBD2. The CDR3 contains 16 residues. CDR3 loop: CDSNLLASQNTGELFF. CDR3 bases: TGTGACAGCAATTTACTAGCGTCCCAGAACACCGGGGAGCTGTTCTTT.

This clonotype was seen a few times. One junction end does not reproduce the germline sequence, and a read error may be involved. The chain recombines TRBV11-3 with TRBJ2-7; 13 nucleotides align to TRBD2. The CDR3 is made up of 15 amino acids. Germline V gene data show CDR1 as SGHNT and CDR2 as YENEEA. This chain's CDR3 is CASRGGLAGFYEQYF. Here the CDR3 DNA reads TGTGCCAGCAGGGGGGGACTAGCGGGATTCTACGAGCAGTATTTC. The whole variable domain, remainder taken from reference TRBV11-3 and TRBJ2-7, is EAGVVQSPRYKIIEKKQPVAFWCNPISGHNTLYWYLQNLGQGPELLIRYENEEAVDDSQLPKDRFSAERLKGVDSTLKIQPAELGDSAVYLCASRGGLAGFYEQYFGPGTRLTVT.

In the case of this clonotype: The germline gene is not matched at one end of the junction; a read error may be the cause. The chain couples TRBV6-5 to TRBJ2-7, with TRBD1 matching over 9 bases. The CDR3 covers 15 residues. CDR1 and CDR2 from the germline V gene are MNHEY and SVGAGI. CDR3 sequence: CARRGPKQGAYEEYF. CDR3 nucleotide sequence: TGTGCCAGGAGGGGACCTAAACAGGGGGCCTACGAGGAGTACTTC.

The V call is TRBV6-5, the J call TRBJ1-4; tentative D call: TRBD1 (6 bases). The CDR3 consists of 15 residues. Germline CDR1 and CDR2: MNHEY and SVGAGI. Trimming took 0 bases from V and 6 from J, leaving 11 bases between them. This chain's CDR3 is CASSYSRGADEKLFF. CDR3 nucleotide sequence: TGTGCCAGCAGTTACTCCCGGGGGGCTGATGAAAAACTGTTTTTT.